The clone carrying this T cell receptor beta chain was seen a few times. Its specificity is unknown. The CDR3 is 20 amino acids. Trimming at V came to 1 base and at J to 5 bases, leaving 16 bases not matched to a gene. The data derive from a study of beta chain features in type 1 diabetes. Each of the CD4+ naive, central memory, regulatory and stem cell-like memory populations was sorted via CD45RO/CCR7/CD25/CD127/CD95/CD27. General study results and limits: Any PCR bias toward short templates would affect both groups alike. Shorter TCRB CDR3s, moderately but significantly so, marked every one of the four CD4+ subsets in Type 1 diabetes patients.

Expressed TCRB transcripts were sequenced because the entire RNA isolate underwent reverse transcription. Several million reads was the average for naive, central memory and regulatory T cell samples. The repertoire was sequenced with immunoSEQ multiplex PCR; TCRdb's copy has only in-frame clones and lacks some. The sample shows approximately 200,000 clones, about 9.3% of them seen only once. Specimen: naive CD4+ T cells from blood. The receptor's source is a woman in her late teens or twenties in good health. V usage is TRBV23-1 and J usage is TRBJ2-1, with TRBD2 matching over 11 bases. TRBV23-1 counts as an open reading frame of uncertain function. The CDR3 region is CASSQLASGRNRLPNNEQFF. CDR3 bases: TGCGCCAGCAGTCAATTGGCTAGCGGGAGGAACCGACTTCCTAACAATGAGCAGTTCTTC.